This T cell receptor beta chain emerged from a study of blood T cell repertoires in COVID-19. Overall study: Sample material is recorded as cDNA or gDNA derived from T cells, B-cell-depleted T cells, or PBMCs.

This CDR3 is 14 amino acids long. V gave up 10 bases and J gave up 3 bases; unmatched junction bases: 9. The germline gives CDR1 LNHDA, CDR2 SQIVND (reference sequence). How the authors handled the data: Estimation of nucleated cell counts relied on the amplification of reference gene primers. The repertoire was sequenced with immunoSEQ multiplex PCR; TCRdb's copy has only in-frame clones and lacks some. V and J calls plus clone size are reproduced from that table; the DNA served to infer D and trimming. The sample gives about 200,000 clones, around 81% of which show up once; less than 6% is in the top ten.

The chain carries TRBV19 and TRBJ2-7; TRBD1 matches 10 bases. Specimen: peripheral blood. This clonotype originated in a woman aged 70 to 79 with acute or convalescent COVID-19. CDR3 sequence reads: CATQTGTGVYEQYF. Written as DNA, the CDR3 is TGTGCCACCCAAACCGGGACAGGGGTCTACGAGCAGTACTTC.